The next 3 T cell receptor beta chains were all read from a single sample in a study of T cell changes during pregnancy in multiple sclerosis. Repertoires were generated with immunoSEQ multiplex PCR, while TCRdb's copy carries only in-frame clones and drops some. The table has 65,000 or so clones, about nine tenths seen once; the top ten hold about 2%. The sample was peripheral blood, taken in the second trimester of pregnancy. Source of these receptors: a female donor in good health, enrolled as a control in a pregnancy study.

This clone was counted a single time. The chain recombines TRBV13 with TRBJ2-3, with D tentatively TRBD2 (6 bases). V was clipped by 2 bases and J by 5 bases, with 14 bases between them. Germline CDR1 PRHDT, CDR2 FYEKMQ (reference sequence). The length of the CDR3 is 15 residues. The CDR3 DNA reads as TGTGCCAGCAGCTTAACCCCCCTGGAGGGAGATACGCAGTATTTT. This encodes CASSLTPLEGDTQYF.

This clone was seen a few times. This chain uses TRBV7-9 with TRBJ1-5; D unclear. V was pared by 1 base and J by 7 bases, with 14 bases between. The CDR3 spans 15 residues. The germline V gene encodes CDR1 SEHNR and CDR2 FQNEAQ (reference sequence). CDR3 nucleotide sequence: TGTGCCAGCAGCTTAGTCCGGACTGCCGGCCAGCCCCAGCATTTT. Translated: CASSLVRTAGQPQHF.

The V call is TRBV27, the J call TRBJ1-2; the match to TRBD1 covers 8 bases. The junction had 13 bases not matched to a gene; V was cut back by 5 bases and J by 8 bases. Germline V gene sequence: CDR1 MNHEY, CDR2 SMNVEV (reference sequence). CDR3 length equals 15 residues. CDR3 DNA sequence: TGTGCCAGCAGTCACGGACAGGGAGGGAGGAACGGCTACACCTTC. This sequence encodes CASSHGQGGRNGYTF.